This T cell receptor beta chain comes out of a study of CD8+ T cells in alopecia areata. Remarks on this clone: This same CDR3 is encoded by further DNA sequences in the sample.

The CDR3 consists of 11 residues. The germline V and J ends were trimmed by 0 bases and 5 bases, with 4 bases remaining between them. Germline CDR1 is GTSNPN and CDR2 is SVGIG (reference sequence). In each case, RNA was isolated and then reverse transcribed into cDNA as the sequencing template. Sequenced by immunoSEQ multiplex PCR; TCRdb stores in-frame clones only, minus some. The sample records about 200,000 clones, 57% being singletons. The chain is built from TRBV30 and TRBJ2-5; no reliable D call. The sequencing here drew on CD4+ T cells sorted from blood, taken at week 0. This sequence originates from a human donor with alopecia areata. CDR3 residues: CAWSVGETQYF. As DNA, the CDR3 is TGTGCCTGGAGTGTTGGCGAGACCCAGTACTTC.